This T cell receptor beta chain was observed in a study of human T cells and chemical hapten exposure. There are 15 residues in the CDR3. The ends were cut back, 4 bases at V and 3 bases at J, with 10 bases in the middle. Time point noted: patch test 2, 6 weeks after DPC sensitization. Treatment in this sample: therapeutic diphenylcyclopropenone sensitization with weekly scalp DPC. Before extraction, the whole blood was not fractionated, and total RNA was taken from it. This clonotype was counted only a few times. What it binds is not known. Regarding the study as a whole: Relative to control repertoires, expanded TCRs gave rise to significantly more large CDR3 similarity clusters.

Separate cDNA molecules received unique molecular identifiers, which the library attached to them. Per the authors' pipeline: Per sample, the median was 95,638 TCRs, with values from around 25,000 to 690,000. TCRdb reanalysed the RACE reads using MiXCR and keeps one entry per CDR3 protein. What appears here as the V and J calls and clone size reflects TCRdb's work, not the paper's. The sample has about 140,000 distinct CDR3 sequences, 12% seen once. The source of this sequence is a woman aged 45-65 years with alopecia areata. Some clones in this sample may be carry-over from other donors' samples. The sequencing here drew on whole blood, taken in connection with sensitization to the hapten diphenylcyclopropenone (DPC). V is TRBV12-3 or TRBV12-4 and J is TRBJ2-6; D unclear. In DNA form, the CDR3 reads TGTGCCAGCAGTTCCCAATATGATGGGGCCAACGTCCTGACTTTC. Amino acids: CASSSQYDGANVLTF.